The 28 T cell receptor beta chains presented below share a single source sample, sequenced in a study of identical twins (dated by TCRdb to 2015 to 2016). The library was built by means of 5' RACE. Sequencing instrument: Illumina HiSeq 2000. The raw public data were reprocessed by TCRdb itself: fastp quality trimming at Q25, MiXCR clonotype calling, in-frame beta chains only. Identical CDR3 proteins give one entry, which carries the most common genes and DNA. A total of 1.5 million to 2 million distinct CDR3 sequences appear in this sample, around a third of them only once. The ten most abundant clones make up 0.27% of the sample. The source material was cord blood. Receptors were obtained from a newborn girl in good health.

This rearrangement joins TRBV6-1 to TRBJ2-7; D may be TRBD2 (6 bases). This CDR3 spans 13 amino acids. V was cut by 9 bases and J by 2 bases, with 14 bases left in between. Germline lookup yields CDR1 MNHNS and CDR2 SASEGT. CDR3 sequence (DNA): TGTGCCAGTACCCGGGCGGGACCCTACGAGCAGTACTTC. Translating it yields CASTRAGPYEQYF.

This chain connects TRBV6-1 to TRBJ1-5; 10 bases map to TRBD1. CDR3 length: 16 residues. Trimming removed 6 bases from V and 4 bases from J; junction bases left unmatched: 9. Looked up from germline, CDR1 is MNHNS and CDR2 is SASEGT. The CDR3 DNA is TGTGCCAGCAGGGAACCGACAGGGGGCGAGAATCAGCCCCAGCATTTT. Residues: CASREPTGGENQPQHF.

This CDR3 is CASSLAMTSGGRDTQYF. DNA for the CDR3: TGTGCCAGCAGCTTAGCGATGACTAGCGGGGGGCGGGATACGCAGTATTTT. The chain combines TRBV7-8 with TRBJ2-3, with 13 bases that match TRBD2. The germline gives CDR1 SGHVS, CDR2 FQNEAQ. This CDR3 is built from 17 residues. Trimming removed 0 bases from V and 6 bases from J; junction bases left unmatched: 6.

The rearrangement links TRBV20-1 to TRBJ1-3; TRBD1 might be the D (6 bases). With 4 bases removed from V and 1 base from J, the gap between germline ends came to 11 bases. From germline, CDR1 is DFQATT and CDR2 SNEGSKA (reference sequence). CDR3 size: 14 residues. The CDR3 bases are TGCAGTGCTAACCCCAGGGGATCTGGAAACACCATATATTTT. Translation gives CSANPRGSGNTIYF.

The J gene is TRBJ2-5, the V gene TRBV4-1, with TRBD2 matching 8 bases. The V segment lost 4 bases and the J segment 5 bases; nucleotides outside the gene matches: 9. Germline V CDR1 and CDR2: MGHRA, YSYEKL. This CDR3 spans 15 amino acids. The CDR3 protein is CASSLQNRLAETQYF. The CDR3, as DNA: TGCGCCAGCAGCCTCCAAAACAGACTAGCGGAGACCCAGTACTTC.

The genes are TRBV9 and TRBJ1-1; D remains unclear. The germline V gene has CDR1 SGDLS and CDR2 YYNGEE. The CDR3 spans 15 residues. The germline V and J ends were trimmed by 0 bases and 4 bases, with 13 bases remaining between them. Written as DNA, the CDR3 is TGTGCCAGCAGCGTAGTAGGTGGACCGAGCACTGAAGCTTTCTTT. Protein: CASSVVGGPSTEAFF.

The CDR3 bases are TGTGCCAGCAGCGTAGAGGCCTTCGTGGATACGCAGTATTTT. Protein: CASSVEAFVDTQYF. The chain carries TRBV9 and TRBJ2-3; D unclear. CDR3 size: 14 residues. Germline V gene sequence: CDR1 SGDLS, CDR2 YYNGEE. Trimming shortened V by 0 bases and J by 6 bases, and 11 bases separated the two germline ends.

The V call is TRBV5-6, the J call TRBJ2-3; D gene uncertain. CDR1 is SGHDT and CDR2 is YYEEEE in the germline V gene. Trimming stripped 0 bases from V and 2 bases from J, with 13 bases between. This CDR3 has 16 residues. In DNA, the CDR3 is TGTGCCAGCAGCTTGGGGCCCCTCGAATACACAGATACGCAGTATTTT. Translating it yields CASSLGPLEYTDTQYF.

This chain links TRBV28 with TRBJ2-5; D remains ambiguous. The CDR3 consists of 17 residues. V shed 5 bases and J shed 2 bases, with 21 bases lying between them. CDR1 MDHEN and CDR2 SYDVKM come from the germline V gene. Here the CDR3 DNA reads TGTGCCAGCAGTCGCCCTCAGGCGGCGTGGCAGCAAGAGACCCAGTACTTC. Amino acids: CASSRPQAAWQQETQYF.

The J gene is TRBJ1-1, the V gene TRBV2; D remains unclear. The CDR3 covers 13 residues. Per the germline V gene, CDR1 is SNHLY and CDR2 is FYNNEI. Between the trimmed V and J ends, which lost 7 bases and 3 bases, there was a span of 12 bases. The CDR3: CASIRRVDTEAFF. The DNA for the CDR3 is TGTGCCAGCATCAGGAGAGTGGACACTGAAGCTTTCTTT.

V gene TRBV4-1 combines with J gene TRBJ1-1; D is ambiguous. The CDR3 has 14 amino acids. Germline V CDR1 and CDR2: MGHRA, YSYEKL. V was trimmed by 2 bases and J by 5 bases, leaving 12 bases between them. CDR3 loop: CASSQLRAGTEAFF. In DNA form, the CDR3 reads TGCGCCAGCAGCCAACTGAGGGCTGGGACTGAAGCTTTCTTT.

This clonotype came up many times. The chain is built from TRBV12-3 or TRBV12-4 and TRBJ1-2; a possible D gene is TRBD1 (6 bases). The CDR3 has 14 residues. V lost 6 bases, J lost 3 bases, and 14 bases lay in between. The chain's CDR3 is CASSPRQAYYGYTF. DNA of the CDR3: TGTGCCAGCAGCCCCAGACAGGCGTACTATGGCTACACCTTC.

This clonotype was recorded a few times. The CDR3 region is CASSGLKMTLWSNYGYTF. The CDR3 nucleotides are TGTGCCAGCAGTGGCCTTAAGATGACTCTATGGAGTAACTATGGCTACACCTTC. The chain combines TRBV6-1 with TRBJ1-2; D is unresolved. Trimming pared 4 bases from V and 1 base from J, leaving 22 bases between. The germline CDR1 and CDR2 sequences are MNHNS and SASEGT. The CDR3 consists of 18 residues.

This sequence joins TRBV7-8 and TRBJ1-6; 7 nucleotides agree with TRBD1. Germline assignment: CDR1 SGHVS and CDR2 FQNEAQ. V lost 5 bases and J lost 8; bases outside the gene matches: 6. There are 14 residues in the CDR3. DNA for the CDR3: TGTGCCAGCAGCCCGGGACAGAGTTATTCACCCCTCCACTTT. Translated: CASSPGQSYSPLHF.

This clonotype was observed a few times. This sequence joins TRBV3-1 and TRBJ1-1; D call uncertain. The germline gives CDR1 LGHDT, CDR2 YNNKEL (reference sequence). Trimming took 0 bases from V and 7 from J, leaving 15 bases between them. This CDR3 has 15 residues. The DNA for the CDR3 is TGTGCCAGCAGCCAAGAGAACCGCCGGAGAGATGAAGCTTTCTTT. It codes for CASSQENRRRDEAFF.

The rearrangement uses TRBV19 and TRBJ2-5; 7 nucleotides line up with TRBD1. Germline V gene lookup returns CDR1 LNHDA and CDR2 SQIVND (reference sequence). V shed 5 bases and J 2 bases; nucleotides not matched to a gene: 8. The CDR3 has 15 residues. In nucleotides, the CDR3 is TGTGCCAGTAGTCTTAGTTACAGGGGACAAGAGACCCAGTACTTC. This translates into CASSLSYRGQETQYF.

This clonotype was recorded only once. V is TRBV21-1 and J is TRBJ1-1. TRBV21-1 is an annotated pseudogene. This CDR3 contains 15 residues. The CDR3: CASSQRRTLNTEAFF. The CDR3 nucleotides read TGTGCCAGCAGCCAAAGGCGGACTTTGAACACTGAAGCTTTCTTT.

This chain joins TRBV7-9 and TRBJ1-4, with unresolved D. V was trimmed by 1 base and J by 0 bases, leaving 9 bases between them. This CDR3 spans 16 amino acids. CDR1 and CDR2 (germline): SEHNR, FQNEAQ (reference sequence). The CDR3 protein is CASSLGDGATNEKLFF. The DNA for the CDR3 is TGTGCCAGCAGCTTAGGGGATGGGGCAACTAATGAAAAACTGTTTTTT.

The chain employs TRBV15 and TRBJ2-7; D unresolved. Germline V gene lookup returns CDR1 LNHNV and CDR2 YYDKDF (reference sequence). This CDR3 spans 11 amino acids. Trimming shortened V by 3 bases and J by 5 bases, and 5 bases separated the two germline ends. The CDR3 region has the DNA TGTGCCACCAGCAGTGATCACGAGCAGTACTTC. As protein: CATSSDHEQYF.

This clonotype was recorded a few times. The J gene is TRBJ2-5, the V gene TRBV27; the match to TRBD2 covers 12 bases. From germline, CDR1 is MNHEY and CDR2 SMNVEV (reference sequence). CDR3 length equals 16 residues. V was clipped by 5 bases and J by 4 bases; unmatched bases: 8. The CDR3 spells CASSIRTSGTRETQYF. The CDR3 DNA is TGTGCCAGCAGTATCCGGACTAGCGGGACCAGAGAGACCCAGTACTTC.

The chain joins TRBV2 to TRBJ2-1, with 9 bases matching TRBD1. Per germline, CDR1 SNHLY and CDR2 FYNNEI. With 7 bases clipped from V and 8 bases from J, the junction kept 6 bases outside the gene matches. The CDR3 sequence is 13 residues long. CDR3 nucleotides: TGTGCCAGCACCGGACAGGGGCGCGATGAGCAGTTCTTC. This sequence encodes CASTGQGRDEQFF.

The gene calls are TRBV5-1 and TRBJ2-6, with D unresolved. Trimming pared 0 bases from V and 1 base from J, leaving 11 bases between. In germline, CDR1 is SGHRS, CDR2 YFSETQ. This CDR3 contains 17 residues. CDR3 loop: CASSLDPSGSGANVLTF. The CDR3 DNA is TGCGCCAGCAGCTTGGACCCTTCAGGTTCTGGGGCCAACGTCCTGACTTTC.

V and J are TRBV9 and TRBJ2-1; TRBD1 is a possible D gene (5 bases). Near its end, the DNA agrees better with TRBJ2-7, so the J call may be wrong. CDR3 length: 14 amino acids. CDR1 SGDLS and CDR2 YYNGEE come from the germline V gene. The CDR3 here is CASSVQGSYNEQYF. The DNA for the CDR3 is TGTGCCAGCAGCGTACAGGGTTCCTACAATGAGCAGTACTTC.

V gene TRBV29-1 combines with J gene TRBJ2-1; D remains ambiguous. This CDR3 comprises 12 residues. Trimming took 7 bases from V and 8 from J, leaving 15 bases between them. Germline V gene lookup returns CDR1 SQVTM and CDR2 ANQGSEA. CDR3 sequence (DNA): TGCAGCGCCCCATTGCTCCAGGATGAGCAGTTCTTC. Translation gives CSAPLLQDEQFF.

The rearrangement uses TRBV20-1 and TRBJ2-6, with D hard to call. Trimming took off 8 bases at V and 1 base at J, with 6 bases between the two ends. Germline-derived CDR1 and CDR2 are DFQATT and SNEGSKA (reference sequence). The CDR3 covers 12 residues. The CDR3 DNA reads as TGCAGTTTAAAATCTGGGGCCAACGTCCTGACTTTC. This encodes CSLKSGANVLTF.

The chain joins TRBV30 to TRBJ2-1; 10 bases align to TRBD2. This CDR3 contains 14 residues. Germline V CDR1 and CDR2: GTSNPN, SVGIG (reference sequence). Germline trimming cut 4 bases from V and 4 bases from J; bases unmatched to any gene: 4. CDR3 loop: CAWTPSGGYNEQFF. For the CDR3, the DNA is TGTGCCTGGACCCCTAGCGGGGGTTACAATGAGCAGTTCTTC.

This clonotype has just a few counts. The chain is built from TRBV20-1 and TRBJ2-4; D not resolved. Germline V gives CDR1 DFQATT, CDR2 SNEGSKA (reference sequence). The CDR3 extends over 15 amino acids. The germline V and J ends were trimmed by 1 base and 0 bases, with 10 bases remaining between them. CDR3: CSARGFDAAKNIQYF. CDR3 bases: TGCAGTGCTAGAGGCTTCGATGCAGCCAAAAACATTCAGTACTTC.

Only a few counts were recorded for this clonotype. This chain uses TRBV20-1 with TRBJ2-4, with D maybe TRBD1 (5 bases). The CDR3 runs to 14 residues. Trimming left V 0 bases short and J 6 bases short, with 12 bases between. Germline CDR1 DFQATT, CDR2 SNEGSKA (reference sequence). The CDR3: CSARDSQGRNIQYF. The CDR3 nucleotides are TGCAGTGCTAGAGATTCCCAGGGAAGAAACATTCAGTACTTC.